These 16 T cell receptor beta chains originate from one sample sequenced in a study of blood T cell repertoires in COVID-19. Sequenced by immunoSEQ multiplex PCR; TCRdb stores in-frame clones only, minus some. The sample holds roughly 120,000 clones, about 93% seen once. Sequencing was performed on peripheral blood. The receptors were gathered from a man between 50 and 59 years old with COVID-19, enrolled during active disease.

CDR3 sequence (DNA): TGTGCCAGCAGTGGACACGGCTACAATGAGCAGTTCTTC. Protein: CASSGHGYNEQFF. This chain uses TRBV28 with TRBJ2-1; a possible D gene is TRBD1 (5 bases). This CDR3 has 13 residues. Trimming shortened V by 5 bases and J by 3 bases, and 8 bases separated the two germline ends. Germline V CDR1 and CDR2: MDHEN, SYDVKM.

The rearrangement joins TRBV27 to TRBJ2-3, with D possibly matching TRBD2 (5 bases). Germline-derived CDR1 and CDR2 are MNHEY and SMNVEV (reference sequence). The CDR3 has 14 amino acids. The ends were cut back, 4 bases at V and 0 bases at J, with 8 bases in the middle. DNA of the CDR3: TGTGCCAGCAGTTCCAGGACTAGCACAGATACGCAGTATTTT. It encodes CASSSRTSTDTQYF.

CDR3 sequence (DNA): TGTGCCAGCAGTCCTATCCAGGGGGCGAGGTACGAGCAGTACTTC. Amino acids: CASSPIQGARYEQYF. This rearrangement joins TRBV6-5 to TRBJ2-7; TRBD1 matches at 8 bases. Germline trimming cut 5 bases from V and 4 bases from J; bases unmatched to any gene: 10. The CDR3 runs to 15 residues. Germline lookup yields CDR1 MNHEY and CDR2 SVGAGI.

J is TRBJ2-5 and V is TRBV24-1, with 7 bases identical to TRBD2. Per germline, CDR1 KGHDR and CDR2 SFDVKD. The V gene end was trimmed by 4 bases and the J gene end by 2 bases; junction bases not matched to a gene: 6. The CDR3 has 15 amino acids. The chain's CDR3 is CATSDRTRIQETQYF. As DNA, the CDR3 is TGTGCCACCAGTGACCGGACTAGAATTCAAGAGACCCAGTACTTC.

This clone is a singleton in its sample. In DNA, the CDR3 is TGTGCCAGCAGGCCCGGGGGAACCACTGAAGCTTTCTTT. Translation gives CASRPGGTTEAFF. This chain connects TRBV12-3 or TRBV12-4 to TRBJ1-1; possibly TRBD1 for D (5 bases). The CDR3 covers 13 residues. V lost 6 bases and J 4 bases, leaving 12 bases between the germline ends.

The chain employs TRBV4-1 and TRBJ2-1; TRBD2 aligns across 12 bases. Germline trimming cut 4 bases from V and 6 bases from J; bases unmatched to any gene: 13. CDR1 MGHRA and CDR2 YSYEKL come from the germline V gene. CDR3 length: 18 residues. This CDR3 reads CASSRRSTSGRNSNEQFF. The CDR3 DNA is TGCGCCAGCAGCCGCCGTTCGACTAGCGGGAGAAACTCCAATGAGCAGTTCTTC.

The genes are TRBV5-6 and TRBJ1-2; D is unclear. Germline-derived CDR1 and CDR2 are SGHDT and YYEEEE. V lost 3 bases and J lost 7, with 10 bases in between. The CDR3 extends over 12 amino acids. CDR3 DNA: TGTGCCAGCAGCTGGGTGAGGTTTGGCTACACCTTC. This translates into CASSWVRFGYTF.

This clone was observed a few times. The same CDR3 arises from other DNA sequences in this sample as well. This rearrangement joins TRBV19 to TRBJ1-2; 9 bases align to TRBD1. This CDR3 contains 13 residues. Germline V CDR1 and CDR2: LNHDA, SQIVND (reference sequence). V dropped 6 bases and J dropped 3; count of bases not matched to a gene: 2. DNA for the CDR3: TGTGCCAGTAGGGGACAGGGCGACTATGGCTACACCTTC. This encodes CASRGQGDYGYTF.

This chain joins TRBV21-1 and TRBJ2-7; TRBD1, as called in the table, went unchecked against the DNA. TRBV21-1 represents a pseudogene. The CDR3 totals 18 residues. The CDR3: CASSRTLGTAKSSYEQYF. CDR3 sequence (DNA): TGTGCCAGCAGTCGCACCTTAGGGACAGCCAAGAGCTCCTACGAGCAGTACTTC.

V and J are TRBV5-4 and TRBJ2-6, with 13 positions matching TRBD2. After removal of 0 bases from V and 2 bases from J, the junction contained 5 bases not matched to a gene. This CDR3 has 19 residues. CDR1 and CDR2 from the germline V gene are SGHNT and YYREEE (reference sequence). The CDR3 DNA reads TGTGCCAGCAGCTTGGCCGTACTAGCGGGAGGGCCTGGGGCCAACGTCCTGACTTTC. This encodes CASSLAVLAGGPGANVLTF.

The rearrangement uses TRBV5-8 and TRBJ2-5; no firm D call. The length of the CDR3 is 13 residues. Trimming cost V 1 base and J 3 bases, with 7 bases left between them. CDR1 SGHTS and CDR2 YDEGEE come from the germline V gene. CDR3 nucleotides: TGTGCCAGCAGCTTGATCAGGAAAGAGACCCAGTACTTC. Amino acids: CASSLIRKETQYF.

The chain has TRBV14 and TRBJ2-2; D is unresolved. Germline V gives CDR1 SGHDN, CDR2 FVKESK. CDR3 length: 13 residues. V was clipped by 4 bases and J by 4 bases, with 7 bases between them. DNA of the CDR3: TGTGCCAGCAGCCCGAGTCGCACCGGGGAGCTGTTTTTT. It encodes CASSPSRTGELFF.

This rearrangement joins TRBV4-1 to TRBJ1-3, with 7 bases identical to TRBD1. V lost 2 bases, J lost 2 bases, and 3 bases stayed unmatched. The CDR3 sequence is 15 residues long. Germline V gene sequence: CDR1 MGHRA, CDR2 YSYEKL. CDR3 in DNA: TGCGCCAGCAGCCAACAAACAGGGGCTGGAAACACCATATATTTT. Its translation: CASSQQTGAGNTIYF.

V and J are TRBV5-5 and TRBJ2-7; D ambiguous. CDR3 length: 15 residues. Trimming took 0 bases from V and 5 from J, leaving 15 bases between them. The germline CDR1 and CDR2 sequences are SGHKS and YYEKEE (reference sequence). The CDR3 DNA reads as TGTGCCAGCAGCTTGGCCGCAGAGTACTACGACGAGCAGTACGTC. Amino acids: CASSLAAEYYDEQYV.

This chain joins TRBV7-6 and TRBJ2-3; 10 positions match TRBD2. The CDR3 has 15 amino acids. The germline gives CDR1 SGHVS, CDR2 FNYEAQ. V shed 4 bases, J shed 4 bases, and the junction held 5 bases outside the gene matches. The CDR3 is CASSSTSGAADTQYF. The DNA of the CDR3 is TGTGCCAGCAGCTCAACTAGCGGGGCAGCAGATACGCAGTATTTT.

This clone has only one observation. This chain uses TRBV10-3 with TRBJ2-3, with 7 bases that match TRBD1. In germline, CDR1 is ENHRY, CDR2 SYGVKD. The CDR3 has 14 residues. J lost 6 bases, V lost 4 bases, and 7 bases had no gene match. For the CDR3, the DNA is TGTGCCATCAGTGTTGAGGGGGCAATGGATACGCAGTATTTT. Amino acid sequence: CAISVEGAMDTQYF.